One sample yielded the 6 T cell receptor beta chains listed below, sequenced in a study of control samples from healthy donors and cancer patients. Profiled with immunoSEQ multiplex PCR; TCRdb holds only in-frame clones, not every one. The sample consists of around 120,000 clones, roughly 91% of them appearing once. The specimen sequenced was PBMCs. These TCRs come from a man in his forties or fifties with head and neck cancer.

This clone was detected a few times. The chain couples TRBV7-6 to TRBJ2-1; D is uncertain. Germline V lookup: CDR1 SGHVS, CDR2 FNYEAQ. V gave up 4 bases and J gave up 4 bases, with 5 bases separating them. The CDR3 is made up of 12 amino acids. CDR3 in DNA: TGTGCCAGCAGCTCACCGTACAATGAGCAGTTCTTC. Amino acid sequence: CASSSPYNEQFF.

The J gene is TRBJ2-2, the V gene TRBV11-3; TRBD2 is a possible D gene (6 bases). V was cut by 4 bases and J by 8 bases, with 14 bases left in between. The germline gives CDR1 SGHNT, CDR2 YENEEA. The CDR3 spans 14 residues. As DNA, the CDR3 is TGTGCCAGCAGCTCGCGGGATCTTCCGGGGGAGCTGTTTTTT. This gives the protein CASSSRDLPGELFF.

This chain links TRBV12-3 or TRBV12-4 with TRBJ2-4; the D gene is possibly TRBD1 (5 bases). The CDR3 loop spans 13 amino acids. The germline V and J ends were trimmed by 2 bases and 8 bases, with 10 bases remaining between them. CDR3 loop: CASSLSPRDIQYF. For the CDR3, the DNA is TGTGCCAGCAGTTTATCCCCCAGGGACATTCAGTACTTC.

This clone has a single count. This chain connects TRBV30 to TRBJ1-4; 9 nucleotides match TRBD1. The CDR3 sequence is 13 residues long. Germline assignment: CDR1 GTSNPN and CDR2 SVGIG (reference sequence). V trimming: 5 bases; J trimming: 6 bases; junction bases outside the gene matches: 4. The CDR3 nucleotides read TGTGCCTGGTCCGGGACAGGGTATGAAAAACTGTTTTTT. As protein: CAWSGTGYEKLFF.

This chain connects TRBV28 to TRBJ1-2, with 10 bases identical to TRBD1. CDR1 and CDR2 (germline): MDHEN, SYDVKM. The ends lost 3 bases at V and 3 bases at J; junction bases unmatched: 7. The CDR3 is made up of 16 amino acids. The CDR3 DNA follows: TGTGCCAGCAGTTTGGGAGGACAGGGGGGTGACTATGGCTACACCTTC. Translated, it gives CASSLGGQGGDYGYTF.

The chain carries TRBV3-1 (or the pseudogene TRBV3-2) and TRBJ2-7; 10 bases are a match to TRBD1. The length of the CDR3 is 14 residues. Trimming cost V 3 bases and J 2 bases; bases outside gene matches: 1. The germline V gene has CDR1 LGHDT and CDR2 YNNKEL (reference sequence). The CDR3 protein is CASSQGQGTYEQYF. As DNA, the CDR3 is TGTGCCAGCAGCCAGGGACAGGGGACCTACGAGCAGTACTTC.